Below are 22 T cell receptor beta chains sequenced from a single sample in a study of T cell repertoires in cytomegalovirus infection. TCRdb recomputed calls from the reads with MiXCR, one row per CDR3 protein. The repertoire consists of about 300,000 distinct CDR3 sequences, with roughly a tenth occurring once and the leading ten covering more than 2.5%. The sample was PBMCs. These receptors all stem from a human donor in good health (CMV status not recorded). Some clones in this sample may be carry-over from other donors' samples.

CDR3 nucleotides: TGCGCCAGCAGCTTGGGAAAATCCGGGACTAGCGTCTTGACCCAGTACTTC. This gives the protein CASSLGKSGTSVLTQYF. The chain uses TRBV5-1 and TRBJ2-5; 10 bases match TRBD2. Germline V lookup: CDR1 SGHRS, CDR2 YFSETQ. This CDR3 region has 17 residues. Unmatched junction bases numbered 12, after V lost 0 bases and J lost 7 bases.

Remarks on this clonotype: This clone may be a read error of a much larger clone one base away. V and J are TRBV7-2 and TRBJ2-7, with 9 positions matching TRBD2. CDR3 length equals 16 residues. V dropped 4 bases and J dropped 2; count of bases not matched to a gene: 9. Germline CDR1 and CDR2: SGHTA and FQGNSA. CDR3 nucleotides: TGTGCCAGCAGCTGCGGGGGGGCGGGGGGGCCCTACGAGCAGTACGTC. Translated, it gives CASSCGGAGGPYEQYV.

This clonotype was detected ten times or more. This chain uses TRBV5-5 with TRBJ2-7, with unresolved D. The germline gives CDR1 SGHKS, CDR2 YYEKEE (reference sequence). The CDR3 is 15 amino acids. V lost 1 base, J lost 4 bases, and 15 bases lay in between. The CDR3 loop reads CASSLTPVPPYEQYV. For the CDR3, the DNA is TGTGCCAGCAGCTTGACCCCGGTCCCTCCTTACGAGCAGTACGTC.

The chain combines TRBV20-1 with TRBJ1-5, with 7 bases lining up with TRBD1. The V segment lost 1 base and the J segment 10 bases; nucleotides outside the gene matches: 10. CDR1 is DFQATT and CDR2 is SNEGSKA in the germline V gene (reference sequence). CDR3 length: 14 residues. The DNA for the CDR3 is TGCAGTGCTAGAGTTGGGACAGTTCGGGAACCCCAGCATTTT. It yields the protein CSARVGTVREPQHF.

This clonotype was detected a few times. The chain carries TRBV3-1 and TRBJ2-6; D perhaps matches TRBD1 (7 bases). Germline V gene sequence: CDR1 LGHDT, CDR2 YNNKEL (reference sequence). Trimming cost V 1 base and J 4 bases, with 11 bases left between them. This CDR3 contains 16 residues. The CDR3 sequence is CASSQGRGLGANVLTF. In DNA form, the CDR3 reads TGTGCCAGCAGCCAAGGGAGGGGGCTGGGGGCCAACGTCCTGACTTTC.

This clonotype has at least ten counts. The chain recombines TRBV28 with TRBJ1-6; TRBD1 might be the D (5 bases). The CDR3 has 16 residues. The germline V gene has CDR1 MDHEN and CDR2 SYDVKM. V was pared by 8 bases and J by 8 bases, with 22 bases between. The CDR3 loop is CASGGSASYLDSPLHF. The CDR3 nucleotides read TGTGCCAGCGGGGGTTCGGCCTCCTATCTGGATTCACCCCTCCACTTT.

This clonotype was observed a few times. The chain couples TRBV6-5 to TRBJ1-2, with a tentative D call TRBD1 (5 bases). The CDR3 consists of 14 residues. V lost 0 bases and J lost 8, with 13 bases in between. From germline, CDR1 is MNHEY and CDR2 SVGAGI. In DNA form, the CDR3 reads TGTGCCAGCAGTTACTCCTCCGGGGCGACGGGCTACACCTTC. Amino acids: CASSYSSGATGYTF.

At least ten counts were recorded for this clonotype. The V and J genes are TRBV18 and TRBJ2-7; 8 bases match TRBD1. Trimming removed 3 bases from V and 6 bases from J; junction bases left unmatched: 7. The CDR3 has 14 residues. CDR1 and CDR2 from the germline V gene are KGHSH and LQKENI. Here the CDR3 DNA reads TGTGCCAGCTCACCCCCGGGACAGGCGAGCGAGCAGTACTTC. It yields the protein CASSPPGQASEQYF.

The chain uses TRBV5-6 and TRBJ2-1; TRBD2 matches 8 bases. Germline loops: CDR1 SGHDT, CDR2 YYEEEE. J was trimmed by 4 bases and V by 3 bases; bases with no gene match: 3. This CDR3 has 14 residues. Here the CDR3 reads CASSSRGAYNEQFF. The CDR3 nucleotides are TGTGCCAGCAGCTCGCGGGGGGCTTACAATGAGCAGTTCTTC.

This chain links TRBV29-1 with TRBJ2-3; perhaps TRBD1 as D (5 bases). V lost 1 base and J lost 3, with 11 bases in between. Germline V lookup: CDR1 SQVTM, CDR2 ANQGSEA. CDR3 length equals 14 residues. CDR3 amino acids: CSVEGGRVTDTQYF. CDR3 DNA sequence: TGCAGCGTTGAAGGCGGCAGGGTAACAGATACGCAGTATTTT.

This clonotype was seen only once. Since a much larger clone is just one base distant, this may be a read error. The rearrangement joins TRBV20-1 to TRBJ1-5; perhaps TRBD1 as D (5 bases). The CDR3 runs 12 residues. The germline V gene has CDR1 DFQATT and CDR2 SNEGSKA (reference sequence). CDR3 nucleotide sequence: TGCAGTGATAGACCAGGGAAGGAGCCCCAGCATTTT. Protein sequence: CSDRPGKEPQHF.

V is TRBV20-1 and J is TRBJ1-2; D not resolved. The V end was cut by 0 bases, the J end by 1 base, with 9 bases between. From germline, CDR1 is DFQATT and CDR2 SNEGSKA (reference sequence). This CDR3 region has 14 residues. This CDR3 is CSARDLGYNYGYTF. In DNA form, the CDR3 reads TGCAGTGCTAGAGATCTTGGATATAACTATGGCTACACCTTC.

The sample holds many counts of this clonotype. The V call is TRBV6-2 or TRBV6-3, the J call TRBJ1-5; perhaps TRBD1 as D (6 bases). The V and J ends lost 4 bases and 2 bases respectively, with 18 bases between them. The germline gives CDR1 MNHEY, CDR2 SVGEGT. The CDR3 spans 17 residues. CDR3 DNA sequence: TGTGCCAGCAGTTTTGGACAGAATCTGGCCGGCAATCAGCCCCAGCATTTT. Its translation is CASSFGQNLAGNQPQHF.

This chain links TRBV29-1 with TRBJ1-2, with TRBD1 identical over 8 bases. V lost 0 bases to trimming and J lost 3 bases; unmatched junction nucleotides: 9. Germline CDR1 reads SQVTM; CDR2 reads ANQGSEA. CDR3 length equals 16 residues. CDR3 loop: CSVEELGQGLHYGYTF. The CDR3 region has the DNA TGCAGCGTTGAAGAATTAGGACAGGGACTTCACTATGGCTACACCTTC. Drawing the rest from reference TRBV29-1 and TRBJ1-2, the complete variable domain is SAVISQKPSRDICQRGTSLTIQCQVDSQVTMMFWYRQQPGQSLTLIATANQGSEATYESGFVIDKFPISRPNLTFSTLTVSNMSPEDSSIYLCSVEELGQGLHYGYTFGSGTRLTVV.

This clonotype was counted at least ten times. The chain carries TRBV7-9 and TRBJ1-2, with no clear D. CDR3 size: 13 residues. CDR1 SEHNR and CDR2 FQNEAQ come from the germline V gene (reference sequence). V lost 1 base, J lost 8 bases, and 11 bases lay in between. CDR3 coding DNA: TGTGCCAGCAGCTTAGAGTCAGGAGCAGGCTACACCTTC. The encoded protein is CASSLESGAGYTF.

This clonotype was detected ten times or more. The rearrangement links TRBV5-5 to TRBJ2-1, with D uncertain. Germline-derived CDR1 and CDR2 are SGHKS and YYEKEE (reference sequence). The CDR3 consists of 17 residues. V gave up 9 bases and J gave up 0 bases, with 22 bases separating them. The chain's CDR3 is CATKPSNPLSSYNEQFF. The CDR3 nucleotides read TGTGCCACCAAGCCGTCCAATCCTCTAAGCTCCTACAATGAGCAGTTCTTC.

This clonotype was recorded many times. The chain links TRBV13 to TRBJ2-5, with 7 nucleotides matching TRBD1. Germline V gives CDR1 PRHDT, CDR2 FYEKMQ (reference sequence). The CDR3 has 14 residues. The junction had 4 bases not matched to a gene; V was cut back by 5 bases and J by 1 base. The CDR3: CASSGRGSQETQYF. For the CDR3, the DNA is TGTGCCAGCAGCGGCAGGGGGAGCCAAGAGACCCAGTACTTC.

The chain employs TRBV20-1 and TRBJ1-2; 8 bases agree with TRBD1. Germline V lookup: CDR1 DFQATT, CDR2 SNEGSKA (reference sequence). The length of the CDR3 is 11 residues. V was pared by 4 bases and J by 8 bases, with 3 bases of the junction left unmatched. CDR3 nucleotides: TGCAGTGCTACAGGGGGCTCGGGCTACACCTTC. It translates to CSATGGSGYTF.

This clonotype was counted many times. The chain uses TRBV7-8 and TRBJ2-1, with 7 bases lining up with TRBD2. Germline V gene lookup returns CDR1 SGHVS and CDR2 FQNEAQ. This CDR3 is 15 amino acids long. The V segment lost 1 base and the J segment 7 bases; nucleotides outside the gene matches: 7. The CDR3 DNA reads TGTGCCAGCAGCTTAGTAGCGGGTGCTCGGAATGAGCAGTTCTTC. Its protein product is CASSLVAGARNEQFF.

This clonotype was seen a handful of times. In nucleotides, the CDR3 is TGCAGCGTTGATCGACGGTGGGGGGAGACCCAGTACTTC. As protein: CSVDRRWGETQYF. V gene TRBV29-1 combines with J gene TRBJ2-5; either TRBD1 or TRBD2 may supply D (5 bases each). There are 13 residues in the CDR3. Trimming pared 3 bases from V and 5 bases from J, leaving 13 bases between. The V gene's germline CDR1 is SQVTM and CDR2 ANQGSEA. Full variable domain (outside the CDR3, taken from reference TRBV29-1 and TRBJ2-5): SAVISQKPSRDICQRGTSLTIQCQVDSQVTMMFWYRQQPGQSLTLIATANQGSEATYESGFVIDKFPISRPNLTFSTLTVSNMSPEDSSIYLCSVDRRWGETQYFGPGTRLLVL.

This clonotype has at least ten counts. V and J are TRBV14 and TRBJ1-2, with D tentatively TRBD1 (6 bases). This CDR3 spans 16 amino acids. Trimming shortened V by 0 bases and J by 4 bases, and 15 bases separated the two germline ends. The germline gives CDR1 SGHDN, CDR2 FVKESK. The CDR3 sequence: CASSQDGQGSFYGYTF. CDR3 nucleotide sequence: TGTGCCAGCAGCCAAGACGGTCAGGGGTCTTTCTATGGCTACACCTTC.

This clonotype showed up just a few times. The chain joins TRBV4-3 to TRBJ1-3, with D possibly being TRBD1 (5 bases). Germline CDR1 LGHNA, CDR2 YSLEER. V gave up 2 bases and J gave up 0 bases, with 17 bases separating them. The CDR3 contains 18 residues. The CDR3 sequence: CASSQRNFLGTSGNTIYF. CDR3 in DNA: TGCGCCAGCAGCCAACGAAATTTTCTAGGGACCTCTGGAAACACCATATATTTT.